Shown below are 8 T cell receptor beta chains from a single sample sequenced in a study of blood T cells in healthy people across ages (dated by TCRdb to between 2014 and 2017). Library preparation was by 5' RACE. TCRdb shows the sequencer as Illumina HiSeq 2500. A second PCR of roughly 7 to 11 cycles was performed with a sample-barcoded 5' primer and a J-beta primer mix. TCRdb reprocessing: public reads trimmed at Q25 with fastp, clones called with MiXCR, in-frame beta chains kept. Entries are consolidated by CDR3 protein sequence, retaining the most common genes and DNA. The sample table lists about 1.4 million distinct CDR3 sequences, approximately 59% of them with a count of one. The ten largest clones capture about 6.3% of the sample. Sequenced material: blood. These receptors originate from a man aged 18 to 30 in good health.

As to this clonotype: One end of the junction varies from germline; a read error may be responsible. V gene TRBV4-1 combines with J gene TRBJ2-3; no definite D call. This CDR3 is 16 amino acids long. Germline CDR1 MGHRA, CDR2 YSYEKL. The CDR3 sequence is CASSQESTGNTDTQYF. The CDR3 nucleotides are TGCGCCAGCAGCCAAGAATCAACGGGTAACACGGATACGCAATATTTT.

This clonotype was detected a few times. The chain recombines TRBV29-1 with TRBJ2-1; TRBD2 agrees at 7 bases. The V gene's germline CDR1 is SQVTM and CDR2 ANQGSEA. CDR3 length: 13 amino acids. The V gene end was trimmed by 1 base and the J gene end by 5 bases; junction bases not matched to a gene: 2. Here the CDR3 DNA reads TGCAGCGTTGAAGCTAGCGGTGACAATGAGCAGTTCTTC. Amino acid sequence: CSVEASGDNEQFF.

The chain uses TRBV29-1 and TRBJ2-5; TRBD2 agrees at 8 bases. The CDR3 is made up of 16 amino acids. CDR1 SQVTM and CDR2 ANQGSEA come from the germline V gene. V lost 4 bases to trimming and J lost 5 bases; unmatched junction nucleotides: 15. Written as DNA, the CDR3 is TGCAGCGTTGTCCCGCAACGACTAGCGCGCCGGGAGACCCAGTACTTC. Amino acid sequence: CSVVPQRLARRETQYF. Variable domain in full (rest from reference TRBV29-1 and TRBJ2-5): SAVISQKPSRDICQRGTSLTIQCQVDSQVTMMFWYRQQPGQSLTLIATANQGSEATYESGFVIDKFPISRPNLTFSTLTVSNMSPEDSSIYLCSVVPQRLARRETQYFGPGTRLLVL.

This chain's CDR3 is CASSRGQGVSEQYF. For the CDR3, the DNA is TGTGCCAGCAGCCGGGGACAGGGGGTTAGCGAGCAGTACTTC. This sequence joins TRBV27 and TRBJ2-7, with 11 bases that match TRBD1. The CDR3 length is 14 residues. Per germline, CDR1 MNHEY and CDR2 SMNVEV (reference sequence). The trim removed 6 bases at V and 6 bases at J, leaving 7 bases unmatched.

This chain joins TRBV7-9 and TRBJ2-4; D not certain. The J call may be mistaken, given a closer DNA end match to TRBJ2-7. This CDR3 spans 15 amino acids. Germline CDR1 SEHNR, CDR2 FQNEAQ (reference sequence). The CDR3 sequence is CASSSPEVASYEQYF. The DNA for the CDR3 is TGTGCCAGCAGCTCCCCTGAGGTGGCATCCTACGAGCAGTACTTC.

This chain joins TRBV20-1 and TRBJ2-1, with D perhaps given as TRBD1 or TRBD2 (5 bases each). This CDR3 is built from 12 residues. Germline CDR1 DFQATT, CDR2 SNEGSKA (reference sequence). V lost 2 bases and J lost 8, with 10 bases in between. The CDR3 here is CSARWGTYEQFF. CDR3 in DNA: TGCAGTGCTAGATGGGGGACCTATGAGCAGTTCTTC.

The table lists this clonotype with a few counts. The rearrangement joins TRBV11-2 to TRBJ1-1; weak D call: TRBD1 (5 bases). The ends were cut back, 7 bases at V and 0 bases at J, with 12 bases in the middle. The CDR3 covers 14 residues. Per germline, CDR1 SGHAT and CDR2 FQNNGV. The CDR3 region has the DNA TGTGCCAGCACCTGGGGGACTATGAACACTGAAGCTTTCTTT. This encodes CASTWGTMNTEAFF.

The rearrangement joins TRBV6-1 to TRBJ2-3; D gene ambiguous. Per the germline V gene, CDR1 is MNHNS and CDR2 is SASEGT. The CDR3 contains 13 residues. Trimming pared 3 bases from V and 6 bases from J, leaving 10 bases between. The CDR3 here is CASSDSSGDTQYF. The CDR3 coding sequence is TGTGCCAGCAGTGACTCCTCTGGGGATACGCAGTATTTT.